This record looks at one TCR beta chain sequence and its context. The CDR3 consists of 16 residues. Germline V lookup: CDR1 SEHNR, CDR2 FQNEAQ (reference sequence). Trimming at V came to 5 bases and at J to 2 bases, leaving 6 bases not matched to a gene. Sequencing was performed with immunoSEQ multiplex PCR; in TCRdb, only in-frame clones are kept and a portion is missing. Among 22,000 or so clones listed, 70% to 90% were seen once. This specimen comes from a study of control samples from healthy donors and cancer patients. This receptor was obtained from a woman aged 55-69 years with head and neck cancer. Sequenced input: PBMCs. The gene calls are TRBV7-9 and TRBJ2-6; TRBD1 matches 7 bases. CDR3 bases: TGTGCCAGCAGCCTGCCGGACAGGACTGGGGCCAACGTCCTGACTTTC. Translated: CASSLPDRTGANVLTF.